The 23 T cell receptor beta chains reported below all come from one sample, sequenced in a study of control samples from healthy donors and cancer patients. Sequencing was performed with immunoSEQ multiplex PCR; in TCRdb, only in-frame clones are kept and a portion is missing. The repertoire includes 150,000 to 200,000 clones, about 90% of them detected once, and more than 10% sits in the top ten. Sequenced material: blood. Every receptor here comes from a man aged 25-45 years in good health.

The genes are TRBV5-4 and TRBJ2-7, with D perhaps matching TRBD1 (5 bases). Germline V gene lookup returns CDR1 SGHNT and CDR2 YYREEE (reference sequence). The ends were cut back, 0 bases at V and 2 bases at J, with 12 bases in the middle. The CDR3 has 15 residues. CDR3 sequence (DNA): TGTGCCAGCAGCTTGGTGACAGAACCTCCCTACGAGCAGTACTTC. It encodes CASSLVTEPPYEQYF.

This chain links TRBV12-3 or TRBV12-4 with TRBJ2-5; weak D call: TRBD2 (6 bases). Between the trimmed V and J ends, which lost 6 bases and 3 bases, there was a span of 11 bases. This CDR3 is built from 13 residues. CDR3 nucleotides: TGTGCCAGCAGAAGGTGGGGGGAAGAGACCCAGTACTTC. As protein: CASRRWGEETQYF.

V gene TRBV19 combines with J gene TRBJ1-1; no firm D call. The germline V and J ends were trimmed by 1 base and 6 bases, with 9 bases remaining between them. The CDR3 runs 13 residues. Germline-derived CDR1 and CDR2 are LNHDA and SQIVND (reference sequence). The DNA of the CDR3 is TGTGCCAGTAGTATAGGACCGTTACCTGAAGCTTTCTTT. It translates to CASSIGPLPEAFF.

V and J are TRBV28 and TRBJ1-2, with D unclear. The V gene lost 7 bases and the J gene lost 4 bases, with 13 bases spanning the gap. The CDR3 loop spans 13 amino acids. Germline V gene lookup returns CDR1 MDHEN and CDR2 SYDVKM. In DNA, the CDR3 is TGTGCCAGCACCGCCAGCATCTTCTATGGCTACACCTTC. This translates into CASTASIFYGYTF.

J is TRBJ2-7 and V is TRBV28; maybe TRBD1 (6 bases). The ends were cut back, 1 base at V and 9 bases at J, with 13 bases in the middle. The CDR3 loop spans 13 amino acids. The germline gives CDR1 MDHEN, CDR2 SYDVKM. CDR3 nucleotides: TGTGCCAGCAGTTTATATCAGGGACAAGGGCAGTACTTC. Translation: CASSLYQGQGQYF.

This clone was found once. The V and J genes are TRBV2 and TRBJ1-2, with TRBD1 matching 11 bases. Trimming cost V 3 bases and J 8 bases; bases outside gene matches: 5. In germline, CDR1 is SNHLY, CDR2 FYNNEI. The CDR3 is 14 amino acids. CDR3 in amino acids: CASSDTGQGAGYTF. CDR3 in DNA: TGTGCCAGCAGTGATACCGGACAGGGGGCCGGCTACACCTTC. Combining the CDR3 with reference TRBV2 and TRBJ1-2 gives the whole variable domain EPEVTQTPSHQVTQMGQEVILRCVPISNHLYFYWYRQILGQKVEFLVSFYNNEISEKSEIFDDQFSVERPDGSNFTLKIRSTKLEDSAMYFCASSDTGQGAGYTFGSGTRLTVV.

The J gene is TRBJ2-1, the V gene TRBV7-2; 9 nucleotides match TRBD2. CDR1 is SGHTA and CDR2 is FQGNSA in the germline V gene. The V gene end was trimmed by 3 bases and the J gene end by 8 bases; junction bases not matched to a gene: 5. The CDR3 covers 14 residues. As DNA, the CDR3 is TGTGCCAGCAGCTTGACGGGACTAGCATATGAGCAGTTCTTC. Protein: CASSLTGLAYEQFF.

The chain uses TRBV28 and TRBJ2-2; D gene ambiguous. V shed 7 bases and J shed 2 bases, with 8 bases lying between them. Per the germline V gene, CDR1 is MDHEN and CDR2 is SYDVKM. The CDR3 contains 13 residues. This chain's CDR3 is CASIPTNTGELFF. The CDR3 nucleotides are TGTGCCAGCATTCCCACAAACACCGGGGAGCTGTTTTTT.

J is TRBJ2-2 and V is TRBV5-1; TRBD1 might be the D (5 bases). CDR3 size: 16 residues. Trimming stripped 4 bases from V and 0 bases from J, with 13 bases between. Germline loops: CDR1 SGHRS, CDR2 YFSETQ. The CDR3 DNA reads TGCGCCAGCAGCCCCCAGGGCCTTCCGAACACCGGGGAGCTGTTTTTT. Protein sequence: CASSPQGLPNTGELFF.

This chain joins TRBV3-1 (or the pseudogene TRBV3-2) and TRBJ1-6; a weak D match, TRBD1 (5 bases). This CDR3 is 13 amino acids long. Germline V CDR1 and CDR2: LGHDT, YNNKEL (reference sequence). V was trimmed by 5 bases and J by 9 bases, leaving 11 bases between them. DNA of the CDR3: TGTGCCAGCAGCGGGACCTTACCTTCACCCCTCCACTTT. Protein: CASSGTLPSPLHF.

The V gene is TRBV28, the J gene TRBJ1-6, with 7 bases matching TRBD1. Losses at the gene ends were 10 bases for V and 4 bases for J; bases not matched to a gene: 22. Germline V gene sequence: CDR1 MDHEN, CDR2 SYDVKM. This CDR3 has 19 amino acids. This CDR3 reads CATKGVIFGTADYNSPLHF. Written as DNA, the CDR3 is TGTGCCACCAAAGGGGTTATCTTTGGGACAGCCGATTATAATTCACCCCTCCACTTT.

The genes are TRBV7-3 and TRBJ1-2, with TRBD1 identical over 7 bases. Looked up from germline, CDR1 is SGHTA and CDR2 is FQGTGA. This CDR3 region has 18 residues. V was clipped by 5 bases and J by 1 base; unmatched bases: 16. The CDR3 region has the DNA TGTGCCAGCAGCCTCCCGGGACAGAGGCTAGGGGATAACTATGGCTACACCTTC. As protein: CASSLPGQRLGDNYGYTF.

The chain is built from TRBV11-2 and TRBJ2-3, with a weak D call TRBD1 (6 bases). CDR3 length equals 15 residues. V was pared by 1 base and J by 6 bases, with 14 bases between. Germline CDR1 SGHAT, CDR2 FQNNGV. CDR3 nucleotides: TGTGCCAGCAGCTTAGGCTTTACAGGGTCGGATACGCAGTATTTT. Amino acids: CASSLGFTGSDTQYF.

This clone has just a few counts. This chain links TRBV29-1 with TRBJ1-1; possibly TRBD1 for D (5 bases). The CDR3 has 14 residues. CDR1 is SQVTM and CDR2 is ANQGSEA in the germline V gene. Between the trimmed V and J ends, which lost 5 bases and 1 base, there was a span of 14 bases. The CDR3 DNA reads TGCAGCGTTAGGGACCCGAAAGGGAACACTGAAGCTTTCTTT. Its translation: CSVRDPKGNTEAFF.

The V gene is TRBV19, the J gene TRBJ2-1; D may be TRBD1 (6 bases). Germline V gene sequence: CDR1 LNHDA, CDR2 SQIVND (reference sequence). CDR3 size: 14 residues. V lost 9 bases to trimming and J lost 7 bases, with 19 bases between them. Here the CDR3 reads CASPPMGARNEQFF. The CDR3 region has the DNA TGTGCCAGCCCCCCCATGGGGGCAAGAAATGAGCAGTTCTTC.

This clone was observed a few times. The CDR3 reads CASSEQGLANTGELFF. The CDR3 DNA reads as TGTGCCAGCAGCGAACAGGGCCTAGCGAACACCGGGGAGCTGTTTTTT. The rearrangement joins TRBV7-3 to TRBJ2-2; D is possibly TRBD1 (6 bases). Germline values: CDR1 SGHTA, CDR2 FQGTGA. Trimming stripped 5 bases from V and 0 bases from J, with 13 bases between. This CDR3 is built from 16 residues.

The genes are TRBV11-2 and TRBJ2-1; the D is unclear. The CDR3 has 12 residues. The germline V and J ends were trimmed by 6 bases and 10 bases, with 13 bases remaining between them. Germline V gene lookup returns CDR1 SGHAT and CDR2 FQNNGV. The CDR3, as DNA: TGTGCCAGCAGTTCCCCCCCCAGGGAGCAGTTCTTC. Protein product: CASSSPPREQFF.

This chain links TRBV19 with TRBJ2-3, with a possible D match to TRBD1 (5 bases). The CDR3 has 14 amino acids. Trimming removed 2 bases at V and 6 bases at J, with 12 bases between. Per germline, CDR1 LNHDA and CDR2 SQIVND (reference sequence). CDR3 sequence: CASSITTVTDTQYF. The CDR3 DNA reads TGTGCCAGTAGTATAACGACAGTTACTGATACGCAGTATTTT.

This chain connects TRBV7-5 to TRBJ2-4; the table's D call of TRBD2 was not tested on the DNA. TRBV7-5 is an annotated pseudogene. This CDR3 is built from 13 residues. Here the CDR3 reads CACEGGGWNIQYF. The CDR3 coding sequence is TGTGCCTGCGAGGGGGGGGGTTGGAACATTCAGTACTTC.

V gene TRBV5-4 combines with J gene TRBJ2-2; D might be TRBD2 (6 bases). The CDR3 covers 16 residues. Looked up from germline, CDR1 is SGHNT and CDR2 is YYREEE (reference sequence). Between the trimmed V and J ends, which lost 4 bases and 0 bases, there was a span of 13 bases. The CDR3 protein is CASSPGGSTNTGELFF. The DNA for the CDR3 is TGTGCCAGCAGCCCCGGAGGGAGCACGAACACCGGGGAGCTGTTTTTT.

This chain joins TRBV7-9 and TRBJ2-2; TRBD1 aligns across 9 bases. This CDR3 is 16 amino acids long. Germline assignment: CDR1 SEHNR and CDR2 FQNEAQ (reference sequence). V dropped 4 bases and J dropped 5; count of bases not matched to a gene: 8. CDR3 loop: CASSSPGTGFTGELFF. The CDR3 region has the DNA TGTGCCAGCAGCTCCCCCGGGACAGGGTTTACCGGGGAGCTGTTTTTT.

Only one count was recorded for this clone. The chain has TRBV2 and TRBJ1-5, with TRBD1 identical over 9 bases. The CDR3 spans 15 residues. Trimming cost V 1 base and J 7 bases; bases outside gene matches: 5. CDR1 and CDR2 (germline): SNHLY, FYNNEI. The CDR3 spells CASSEEQGARQPQHF. CDR3 nucleotides: TGTGCCAGCAGTGAAGAACAGGGGGCCAGGCAGCCCCAGCATTTT.

J is TRBJ1-1 and V is TRBV14; D uncertain. V shed 4 bases and J shed 3 bases, with 9 bases lying between them. There are 13 residues in the CDR3. Germline assignment: CDR1 SGHDN and CDR2 FVKESK. Written as DNA, the CDR3 is TGTGCCAGCAGCCTGACTGGCTACACTGAAGCTTTCTTT. Translation: CASSLTGYTEAFF.